This T cell receptor (beta chain) was obtained from a study of cytomegalovirus exposure and HLA in healthy donors. V dropped 4 bases and J dropped 3 bases, with 24 bases sitting between them. Germline V CDR1 and CDR2: SGHAT, FQNNGV. The CDR3 extends over 18 amino acids. This clone has just one count. Vbeta (60) and Jbeta (13) primers were used in the PCR. Sequencing used immunoSEQ multiplex PCR; TCRdb keeps in-frame clones, though not all of them. The table lists under 200,000 clones, around four fifths of them singletons. This clonotype was sampled from a woman between 50 and 59 years old in good health and CMV-seropositive. Specimen: PBMCs. V is TRBV11-2 and J is TRBJ1-1; D gene unclear. The DNA of the CDR3 is TGTGCCAGCAGCTCCCGAGGGAGGCTTGGGGAGGGTGACACTGAAGCTTTCTTT. Its translation: CASSSRGRLGEGDTEAFF.